The sequence of this T cell receptor beta chain was determined in a study of T cells in localized non-small cell lung cancer. V was trimmed by 6 bases and J by 6 bases, leaving 17 bases between them. Germline V CDR1 and CDR2: SQVTM, ANQGSEA. The length of the CDR3 is 13 residues. This table comes from immunoSEQ multiplex PCR, and its TCRdb copy is limited to in-frame clones, with some not included. The sample contains some 11,000 clones, under 55% of which appear only once. This TCR came from a woman aged 35 to 69 with stage II squamous cell lung carcinoma. The sample was lymph node tissue, taken before any cancer treatment. This rearrangement joins TRBV29-1 to TRBJ1-1, with TRBD1 as a possible D gene (6 bases). CDR3 amino acids: CSVKFGQRPEAFF. As DNA, the CDR3 is TGCAGCGTCAAATTCGGACAGAGGCCTGAAGCTTTCTTT. Variable domain in full (rest from reference TRBV29-1 and TRBJ1-1): SAVISQKPSRDICQRGTSLTIQCQVDSQVTMMFWYRQQPGQSLTLIATANQGSEATYESGFVIDKFPISRPNLTFSTLTVSNMSPEDSSIYLCSVKFGQRPEAFFGQGTRLTVV.